The 16 T cell receptor beta chains listed next were all sequenced from one sample in a study. TCRdb recomputed calls from the 5' RACE reads with MiXCR, one row per CDR3 protein. The data contain some 64,000 distinct CDR3 sequences, 20% to 25% of them singletons. The specimen was memory CD4+ T cells sorted from a lymph node. Subset defined: memory CD4+ T cells, CD4+CD45RO+CD25-. The receptors derive from a female donor with breast cancer.

Turning to this clonotype: Likely a read error: the CDR3 ends without its conserved phenylalanine or tryptophan. The rearrangement uses TRBV5-1 and TRBJ1-6; D perhaps matches TRBD1 (5 bases). The germline V and J ends were trimmed by 3 bases and 2 bases, with 9 bases remaining between them. CDR3 length equals 15 residues. The germline V gene encodes CDR1 SGHRS and CDR2 YFSETQ. The CDR3: CASSSGETYNSPLHL. The CDR3 DNA is TGCGCCAGCAGCTCGGGGGAAACCTATAATTCACCCCTCCACCTT.

This clonotype turned up a few times. The chain carries TRBV20-1 and TRBJ1-5; weak D call: TRBD1 (6 bases). There are 13 residues in the CDR3. Germline CDR1 and CDR2: DFQATT and SNEGSKA (reference sequence). The V gene lost 3 bases and the J gene lost 3 bases, with 9 bases spanning the gap. CDR3 coding DNA: TGCAGTGCTAGGAGACAGGCCAATCAGCCCCAGCATTTT. Residues: CSARRQANQPQHF.

This clonotype was found many times. This sequence joins TRBV6-5 and TRBJ1-3, with TRBD1 matching 10 bases. CDR3 size: 15 residues. Germline V gene lookup returns CDR1 MNHEY and CDR2 SVGAGI. The trim removed 2 bases at V and 2 bases at J, leaving 0 bases unmatched. In DNA, the CDR3 is TGTGCCAGCAGTTACGACAGGGGGCCTGGAAACACCATATATTTT. As protein: CASSYDRGPGNTIYF.

The J gene is TRBJ2-7, the V gene TRBV5-1, with 8 bases that match TRBD1. Germline assignment: CDR1 SGHRS and CDR2 YFSETQ. V dropped 4 bases and J dropped 1; count of bases not matched to a gene: 10. The CDR3 runs 16 residues. The DNA for the CDR3 is TGCGCCAGCAGCCTGGACGGACAGGGCCTTTCCTACGAGCAGTACTTC. Encoded protein: CASSLDGQGLSYEQYF.

The chain couples TRBV20-1 to TRBJ2-1; possible D gene TRBD1, 6 bases. Germline loops: CDR1 DFQATT, CDR2 SNEGSKA (reference sequence). This CDR3 has 13 residues. The chain's CDR3 is CSVRTVLANEQFF. CDR3 coding DNA: TGCAGCGTAAGGACAGTATTGGCTAATGAGCAGTTCTTC.

This clonotype was picked up a small number of times. V and J are TRBV5-1 and TRBJ1-4; D gene ambiguous. The CDR3 spans 14 residues. Per germline, CDR1 SGHRS and CDR2 YFSETQ. V was clipped by 4 bases and J by 3 bases, with 10 bases between them. CDR3 protein: CASSPGRANEKLFF. The CDR3 DNA reads as TGCGCCAGCAGCCCGGGGAGAGCTAATGAAAAACTGTTTTTT.

The CDR3 sequence: CASSQTPRLPSGAPNEQFF. For the CDR3, the DNA is TGTGCCAGCAGCCAGACACCACGGCTCCCTAGCGGGGCCCCTAATGAGCAGTTCTTC. The chain links TRBV4-2 to TRBJ2-1, with 9 positions matching TRBD2. Germline CDR1 is LGHNA and CDR2 is YNFKEQ. This CDR3 spans 19 amino acids. With V trimmed by 3 bases and J by 7 bases, 19 bases remained unmatched.

This clonotype was picked up many times. The genes are TRBV5-6 and TRBJ2-3, with 12 bases aligning to TRBD2. Trimming at V came to 1 base and at J to 2 bases, leaving 5 bases not matched to a gene. The germline gives CDR1 SGHDT, CDR2 YYEEEE. This CDR3 spans 17 amino acids. The CDR3 protein is CASSLLGLAGYTDTQYF. In DNA form, the CDR3 reads TGTGCCAGCAGCTTGTTGGGACTAGCGGGCTACACAGATACGCAGTATTTT.

This clonotype has a handful of counts. The J gene is TRBJ1-1, the V gene TRBV4-2; possibly TRBD1 for D (5 bases). V was cut by 3 bases and J by 8 bases, with 16 bases left in between. The length of the CDR3 is 14 residues. Per germline, CDR1 LGHNA and CDR2 YNFKEQ. The CDR3 nucleotides are TGTGCCAGCAGCCAGCTAGGGCGAGGGGCCGAAGCTTTCTTT. Its protein product is CASSQLGRGAEAFF.

In its sample, this clonotype was seen many times. This chain uses TRBV6-1 with TRBJ2-5, with D hard to call. V was pared by 3 bases and J by 7 bases, with 6 bases between. The CDR3 totals 11 residues. Germline-derived CDR1 and CDR2 are MNHNS and SASEGT. This CDR3 reads CASSDEATQYF. In DNA form, the CDR3 reads TGTGCCAGCAGTGATGAGGCGACCCAGTACTTC.

The chain is built from TRBV20-1 and TRBJ1-1, with D maybe TRBD1 (5 bases). The CDR3 totals 11 residues. Per the germline V gene, CDR1 is DFQATT and CDR2 is SNEGSKA (reference sequence). V was shortened by 6 bases and J by 8 bases, with 13 bases between the two germline ends. The CDR3 is CSATTVGEAFF. The CDR3 DNA reads TGCAGTGCCACGACAGTCGGAGAAGCTTTCTTT.

The sample holds a few counts of this clonotype. This chain connects TRBV11-3 to TRBJ2-1, with 8 bases identical to TRBD1. The CDR3 consists of 13 residues. V lost 4 bases and J lost 7; bases outside the gene matches: 3. CDR1 and CDR2 from the germline V gene are SGHNT and YENEEA. This chain's CDR3 is CASSSYRGNEQFF. The CDR3 coding sequence is TGTGCCAGCAGCTCGTACAGGGGGAATGAGCAGTTCTTC.

This clonotype was recorded a few times. This sequence joins TRBV18 and TRBJ2-6; no definite D call. The germline gives CDR1 KGHSH, CDR2 LQKENI. Deletions cut 6 bases from V and 2 bases from J, with 11 bases between. This CDR3 is built from 15 residues. The CDR3 loop is CASSPRQAGANVLTF. Written as DNA, the CDR3 is TGTGCCAGCTCTCCTAGACAAGCTGGGGCCAACGTCCTGACTTTC.

Concerning this clonotype: The junction departs from germline at one end; a sequencing error may be responsible. CDR3 coding DNA: TGTGCCAGCAGCTCTTCCAATGCTGGGGAAAAACTGTCTTTT. Translation: CASSSSNAGEKLSF. The chain is built from TRBV7-9 and TRBJ1-4; D gene unclear. Germline CDR1 is SEHNR and CDR2 is FQNEAQ (reference sequence). The CDR3 is made up of 14 amino acids.

This clonotype was observed a handful of times. V gene TRBV20-1 combines with J gene TRBJ2-3; 16 nucleotides line up with TRBD2. V dropped 3 bases and J dropped 0; count of bases not matched to a gene: 9. Germline assignment: CDR1 DFQATT and CDR2 SNEGSKA (reference sequence). This CDR3 comprises 19 residues. The CDR3 DNA reads as TGCAGTGCTAGTGGGACTAGCGGGAGGGCCCCAAGGAGCACAGATACGCAGTATTTT. Its protein is CSASGTSGRAPRSTDTQYF.

This clonotype was recorded once. The conserved final phenylalanine or tryptophan is absent from the CDR3, which likely points to a read error. The chain is built from TRBV19 and TRBJ1-1; weak D call: TRBD1 (6 bases). V was clipped by 6 bases and J by 8 bases, with 16 bases between them. Looked up from germline, CDR1 is LNHDA and CDR2 is SQIVND (reference sequence). The CDR3 has 13 residues. The CDR3 sequence is CASRAYRVGEAFL. CDR3 nucleotide sequence: TGTGCCAGTAGGGCATACAGGGTGGGCGAAGCTTTCTTG.